One sample yielded the 29 T cell receptor beta chains listed below, sequenced in a study of blood T cell repertoires in COVID-19. Assay used: immunoSEQ multiplex PCR; TCRdb lists only in-frame clones, some missing. The table lists some 130,000 clones, 90% of them singletons. The sequenced material came from peripheral blood. The receptors shown here come from a man aged 55 to 70 with COVID-19, enrolled during active disease.

This chain links TRBV5-8 with TRBJ1-2, with D possibly being TRBD1 (5 bases). This CDR3 has 16 amino acids. CDR1 is SGHTS and CDR2 is YDEGEE in the germline V gene. Trimming took 4 bases from V and 0 from J, leaving 16 bases between them. CDR3 nucleotides: TGTGCCAGCAGCCGCTGGGGGGACGGTTCTAACTATGGCTACACCTTC. This translates into CASSRWGDGSNYGYTF.

V and J are TRBV18 and TRBJ1-1; 8 bases agree with TRBD1. V lost 9 bases to trimming and J lost 6 bases; unmatched junction nucleotides: 6. Germline V gene sequence: CDR1 KGHSH, CDR2 LQKENI. The CDR3 consists of 12 residues. The CDR3: CASQGASSEAFF. CDR3 in DNA: TGTGCCAGTCAGGGGGCTTCCTCTGAAGCTTTCTTT.

This rearrangement joins TRBV4-3 to TRBJ2-7; D call uncertain. Germline V gene data show CDR1 as LGHNA and CDR2 as YSLEER. This CDR3 has 15 residues. The ends were cut back, 0 bases at V and 0 bases at J, with 9 bases in the middle. The CDR3 loop reads CASSQEPDFSYEQYF. CDR3 in DNA: TGCGCCAGCAGCCAAGAGCCAGATTTCTCCTACGAGCAGTACTTC.

The genes are TRBV6-5 and TRBJ2-3; 9 bases are shared with TRBD2. Per germline, CDR1 MNHEY and CDR2 SVGAGI. The CDR3 sequence is 14 residues long. V shed 5 bases, J shed 6 bases, and the junction held 6 bases outside the gene matches. CDR3: CASSPGSGRDTQYF. The DNA of the CDR3 is TGTGCCAGCAGTCCGGGGAGCGGGAGGGATACGCAGTATTTT.

The chain employs TRBV20-1 and TRBJ2-1; TRBD2 matches at 8 bases. The germline CDR1 and CDR2 sequences are DFQATT and SNEGSKA (reference sequence). Unmatched junction bases numbered 8, after V lost 3 bases and J lost 4 bases. The CDR3 extends over 15 amino acids. The CDR3 region has the DNA TGCAGTGCTAGTAATTCGGGACTAGATTACAATGAGCAGTTCTTC. It codes for CSASNSGLDYNEQFF.

This clone was seen once. The genes are TRBV19 and TRBJ1-2, with a possible D match to TRBD1 (6 bases). From germline, CDR1 is LNHDA and CDR2 SQIVND (reference sequence). V was cut by 5 bases and J by 6 bases, with 10 bases left in between. The CDR3 is 12 residues long. For the CDR3, the DNA is TGTGCCAGTAGTCTCCAGGGGAATGGCTACACCTTC. Translating it yields CASSLQGNGYTF.

The sample holds one count of this clone. This chain joins TRBV7-9 and TRBJ1-2, with no clear D. V gave up 4 bases and J gave up 5 bases, with 17 bases separating them. Germline-derived CDR1 and CDR2 are SEHNR and FQNEAQ (reference sequence). The CDR3 is made up of 15 amino acids. As DNA, the CDR3 is TGTGCCAGCAGCTACCCCCCGCCCGGGAGGTATGGCTACACCTTC. Its translation is CASSYPPPGRYGYTF. Variable domain in full (rest from reference TRBV7-9 and TRBJ1-2): DTGVSQNPRHKITKRGQNVTFRCDPISEHNRLYWYRQTLGQGPEFLTYFQNEAQLEKSRLLSDRFSAERPKGSFSTLEIQRTEQGDSAMYLCASSYPPPGRYGYTFGSGTRLTVV.

The chain joins TRBV11-3 to TRBJ1-1; the D is unclear. The CDR3 has 15 residues. V gave up 0 bases and J gave up 1 base, with 9 bases separating them. CDR1 and CDR2 from the germline V gene are SGHNT and YENEEA. CDR3 region: CASSLDLRRNTEAFF. The CDR3 nucleotides are TGTGCCAGCAGCTTAGATCTACGGAGGAACACTGAAGCTTTCTTT.

This rearrangement joins TRBV28 to TRBJ1-2; the match to TRBD1 covers 8 bases. This CDR3 is built from 11 residues. With 6 bases clipped from V and 7 bases from J, the junction kept 1 base outside the gene matches. Germline V gene sequence: CDR1 MDHEN, CDR2 SYDVKM. In DNA, the CDR3 is TGTGCCAGCAGCGGACAGGGTGGCTACACCTTC. It encodes CASSGQGGYTF.

This chain connects TRBV4-1 to TRBJ2-1, with 9 bases identical to TRBD2. The CDR3 sequence is 17 residues long. From germline, CDR1 is MGHRA and CDR2 YSYEKL. Losses at the gene ends were 0 bases for V and 2 bases for J; bases not matched to a gene: 5. The CDR3 bases are TGCGCCAGCAGCCAAGAAGTAGCGGGAGTTCCCTACAATGAGCAGTTCTTC. Its translation: CASSQEVAGVPYNEQFF.

This chain connects TRBV5-6 to TRBJ2-7; tentative D call: TRBD1 (6 bases). CDR3 length: 14 amino acids. The germline V and J ends were trimmed by 4 bases and 6 bases, with 17 bases remaining between them. Germline loops: CDR1 SGHDT, CDR2 YYEEEE. CDR3 DNA: TGTGCCAGCAGCCCGAACCCGACAGGACTCGAGCAGTACTTC. This gives the protein CASSPNPTGLEQYF.

V gene TRBV6-1 combines with J gene TRBJ2-2; tentative D call: TRBD2 (5 bases). The CDR3 covers 19 residues. V was clipped by 1 base and J by 0 bases, with 18 bases between them. Germline CDR1 reads MNHNS; CDR2 reads SASEGT. CDR3 loop: CASSEETARAPPNTGELFF. CDR3 nucleotides: TGTGCCAGCAGTGAAGAAACGGCGCGGGCACCTCCGAACACCGGGGAGCTGTTTTTT.

The rearrangement uses TRBV10-2 and TRBJ1-1; D is unclear. Trimming took 8 bases from V and 1 from J, leaving 14 bases between them. The CDR3 runs to 14 residues. Germline V gene lookup returns CDR1 WSHSY and CDR2 SAAADI. CDR3 amino acids: CASRQTQRNTEAFF. The DNA for the CDR3 is TGCGCCAGCCGTCAGACACAAAGGAACACTGAAGCTTTCTTT.

The chain carries TRBV5-4 and TRBJ2-7, with 14 bases matching TRBD2. The germline gives CDR1 SGHNT, CDR2 YYREEE (reference sequence). The length of the CDR3 is 15 residues. Trimming took 3 bases from V and 4 from J; bases not matched to a gene: 3. CDR3: CASSSRLAGGYEQYF. The DNA of the CDR3 is TGTGCCAGCAGCTCCAGACTAGCGGGAGGGTACGAGCAGTACTTC.

This clone was observed a single time. The J gene is TRBJ2-7, the V gene TRBV12-3 or TRBV12-4; D gene ambiguous. V lost 4 bases and J lost 7, with 11 bases in between. The CDR3 has 12 residues. The CDR3 reads CASSYSNGEQYF. The CDR3 nucleotides read TGTGCCAGCAGTTACTCTAACGGGGAGCAGTACTTC.

This clone has more than one count but fewer than ten. The CDR3 coding sequence is TGTGCCAGCAGCTTAGATGGGCGATACGGCTACACCTTC. Its protein is CASSLDGRYGYTF. The chain is built from TRBV11-3 and TRBJ1-2; D gene ambiguous. The CDR3 has 13 residues. The V gene lost 0 bases and the J gene lost 8 bases, with 10 bases spanning the gap. Germline V gene sequence: CDR1 SGHNT, CDR2 YENEEA.

This clone was seen only once. The chain recombines TRBV9 with TRBJ2-1, with D possibly being TRBD2 (5 bases). The CDR3 is made up of 16 amino acids. Germline loops: CDR1 SGDLS, CDR2 YYNGEE. Trimming left V 0 bases short and J 7 bases short, with 17 bases between. The CDR3 DNA sequence: TGTGCCAGCAGCGTAGGGCCGCGGGCCTTACATAATGAGCAGTTCTTC. Its translation is CASSVGPRALHNEQFF.

The CDR3 loop reads CAIRETGNTIYF. The CDR3 nucleotides read TGTGCCATCAGGGAGACAGGAAACACCATATATTTT. This chain connects TRBV10-3 to TRBJ1-3; D remains ambiguous. The CDR3 is made up of 12 amino acids. Trimming shortened V by 6 bases and J by 4 bases, and 7 bases separated the two germline ends. CDR1 is ENHRY and CDR2 is SYGVKD in the germline V gene.

This rearrangement joins TRBV19 to TRBJ1-1; TRBD1 matches 10 bases. The CDR3 is 15 amino acids. J gave up 5 bases and V 5 bases, and 8 bases lay outside the gene matches. Germline CDR1 reads LNHDA; CDR2 reads SQIVND (reference sequence). The CDR3 DNA reads as TGTGCCAGTAGTTCCCCGGGACAGGGGAAAACTGAAGCTTTCTTT. As protein: CASSSPGQGKTEAFF.

The V call is TRBV23-1, the J call TRBJ2-3, with D perhaps matching TRBD2 (6 bases). TRBV23-1 is placed among ORFs of uncertain function. The CDR3 loop spans 16 amino acids. Trimming took 5 bases from V and 1 from J, leaving 16 bases between them. The CDR3 nucleotides read TGCGCCAGCAGTAATCTGTCGGGACTTTGCACAGATACGCAGTATTTT. This translates into CASSNLSGLCTDTQYF.

The J gene is TRBJ2-3, the V gene TRBV10-3; possibly TRBD2 for D (6 bases). Trimming pared 7 bases from V and 0 bases from J, leaving 14 bases between. The CDR3 sequence is 15 residues long. In germline, CDR1 is ENHRY, CDR2 SYGVKD. CDR3 sequence: CAITPDGRSTDTQYF. The CDR3 DNA is TGTGCCATCACCCCGGACGGGAGAAGCACAGATACGCAGTATTTT.

The rearrangement uses TRBV30 and TRBJ2-2; 9 bases are a match to TRBD2. CDR1 GTSNPN and CDR2 SVGIG come from the germline V gene (reference sequence). J gave up 6 bases and V 5 bases, and 7 bases lay outside the gene matches. CDR3 length equals 14 residues. In DNA, the CDR3 is TGTGCCTGGGGGGGACTAGCAGTCCCCGGGGAGCTGTTTTTT. Protein product: CAWGGLAVPGELFF.

The J gene is TRBJ2-3, the V gene TRBV11-3; tentative D call: TRBD2 (5 bases). V was cut by 7 bases and J by 2 bases, with 16 bases left in between. This CDR3 is built from 15 residues. Germline CDR1 is SGHNT and CDR2 is YENEEA. As DNA, the CDR3 is TGTGCCAGCACCCGGGGTCCAGAGTTCACAGATACGCAGTATTTT. Residues: CASTRGPEFTDTQYF.

The chain carries TRBV9 and TRBJ2-7; TRBD2 matches at 7 bases. The germline CDR1 and CDR2 sequences are SGDLS and YYNGEE. This CDR3 comprises 15 residues. Trimming took 0 bases from V and 2 from J; bases not matched to a gene: 5. For the CDR3, the DNA is TGTGCCAGCAGCGTAGAACCAGCGGGGACCTACGAGCAGTACTTC. Its protein is CASSVEPAGTYEQYF.

The CDR3 coding sequence is TGCGCCAGCAGTCAATCCCCGACAGGGAGAACAGATACGCAGTATTTT. Translated, it gives CASSQSPTGRTDTQYF. This chain joins TRBV23-1 and TRBJ2-3; 7 bases are a match to TRBD1. TRBV23-1 is an ORF, and what it does is uncertain. There are 16 residues in the CDR3. J was trimmed by 3 bases and V by 0 bases; bases with no gene match: 6.

The chain is built from TRBV9 and TRBJ1-5; D is possibly TRBD1 (6 bases). The CDR3 is made up of 15 amino acids. Germline V CDR1 and CDR2: SGDLS, YYNGEE. V dropped 3 bases and J dropped 0 bases, with 10 bases sitting between them. In DNA, the CDR3 is TGTGCCAGCAGCGCGGACAGCCATAGCAATCAGCCCCAGCATTTT. Translating it yields CASSADSHSNQPQHF. The variable domain in full, with the rest retrieved from reference TRBV9 and TRBJ1-5, is DSGVTQTPKHLITATGQRVTLRCSPRSGDLSVYWYQQSLDQGLQFLIQYYNGEERAKGNILERFSAQQFPDLHSELNLSSLELGDSALYFCASSADSHSNQPQHFGDGTRLSIL.

The CDR3 spells CASSPGWEQYF. The CDR3 DNA sequence: TGTGCCAGCAGTCCAGGATGGGAGCAGTACTTC. The chain carries TRBV12-3 or TRBV12-4 and TRBJ2-7; D unresolved. Trimming removed 5 bases at V and 7 bases at J, with 9 bases between. There are 11 residues in the CDR3.

This chain links TRBV4-2 with TRBJ2-1; weak D call: TRBD2 (5 bases). The germline CDR1 and CDR2 sequences are LGHNA and YNFKEQ. V was pared by 1 base and J by 8 bases, with 15 bases between. The CDR3 runs 15 residues. The CDR3 nucleotides are TGTGCCAGCAGCCAAGTCCTAGCTACCGGCGATGAGCAGTTCTTC. This gives the protein CASSQVLATGDEQFF.

The rearrangement uses TRBV7-2 and TRBJ2-2; D is unclear. Trimming left V 5 bases short and J 6 bases short, with 13 bases between. Germline lookup yields CDR1 SGHTA and CDR2 FQGNSA. The CDR3 extends over 14 amino acids. The CDR3 loop reads CASSPRSAAGELFF. The CDR3 region has the DNA TGTGCCAGCAGCCCTCGTAGTGCGGCCGGGGAGCTGTTTTTT.